These 22 T cell receptor beta chains originate from one sample sequenced in a study of T cells expressing NK-cell markers. From the 5' RACE reads, TCRdb lists one entry per CDR3 protein and no DNA. Its table records some 120,000 distinct CDR3 sequences. The source material was blood T cells: a sorted CD56 or NKG2C T cell subset, CD4+ or CD8+ T cells, or bulk PBMC T cells (not recorded which). These receptors all come from a woman aged 18 to 75 in good health.

This chain joins TRBV6-1 and TRBJ2-7; TCRdb gives TRBD1 as the D gene, but with no DNA this cannot be confirmed. Germline V CDR1 and CDR2: MNHNS, SASEGT. This CDR3 spans 16 amino acids. The CDR3 reads CASSTPWEGGAYEQYF.

CDR3: CASSQDSTGSGYGYTF. The V gene is TRBV4-3, the J gene TRBJ1-2; TCRdb picks TRBD1, but there is no DNA to check that call. This CDR3 is 16 amino acids long. Germline V CDR1 and CDR2: LGHNA, YSLEER.

The chain links TRBV5-1 to TRBJ2-2; TCRdb indicates TRBD2, and absent DNA this call remains unverified. CDR1 is SGHRS, CDR2 YFSETQ, per germline. This CDR3 is 16 amino acids long. CDR3 loop: CASSLPGGQETGELFF.

V gene TRBV12-3 or TRBV12-4 combines with J gene TRBJ2-1; absent DNA, TCRdb's TRBD1 call cannot be checked. The CDR3 sequence is 13 residues long. The CDR3 is CASSPDRNNEQFF.

This rearrangement joins TRBV19 to TRBJ2-1; TCRdb's D call of TRBD1 is untestable without DNA. The CDR3 has 13 amino acids. The germline CDR1 and CDR2 sequences are LNHDA and SQIVND (reference sequence). CDR3 amino acids: CASSLEGVNEQFF.

The CDR3 here is CASSPPGGRTDTQYF. This rearrangement joins TRBV18 to TRBJ2-3. The V gene's germline CDR1 is KGHSH and CDR2 LQKENI. This CDR3 contains 15 residues.

This chain links TRBV29-1 with TRBJ2-7; the D call from TCRdb, TRBD1, cannot be confirmed without DNA. Germline V gives CDR1 SQVTM, CDR2 ANQGSEA. The CDR3 is 14 amino acids. The chain's CDR3 is CSVGRGQGVYEQYF.

The chain employs TRBV7-9 and TRBJ1-2; TCRdb lists TRBD1, though no DNA is available to test this call. This CDR3 spans 13 amino acids. CDR1 and CDR2 (germline): SEHNR, FQNEAQ (reference sequence). The CDR3: CASSNQGAGGYTF.

The V gene is TRBV5-1, the J gene TRBJ2-7. Per germline, CDR1 SGHRS and CDR2 YFSETQ. The CDR3 is 13 amino acids. CDR3 in amino acids: CASSEDRSYEQYF.

J is TRBJ2-7 and V is TRBV6-1. Germline V lookup: CDR1 MNHNS, CDR2 SASEGT. CDR3 size: 13 residues. CDR3 loop: CASSPDSAYEQYF.

The rearrangement joins TRBV5-4 to TRBJ2-7; there is no DNA to check the TCRdb D call of TRBD1. Germline values: CDR1 SGHNT, CDR2 YYREEE (reference sequence). This CDR3 has 15 amino acids. Here the CDR3 reads CASSPSQGARNEQYF.

The chain employs TRBV5-4 and TRBJ2-7. The CDR3 sequence is 15 residues long. Germline loops: CDR1 SGHNT, CDR2 YYREEE (reference sequence). CDR3: CASSPVSGTTYEQYF.

The chain carries TRBV7-8 and TRBJ1-1. This CDR3 comprises 12 residues. Germline V gene sequence: CDR1 SGHVS, CDR2 FQNEAQ. CDR3 sequence: CASSPSNTEAFF.

V and J are TRBV7-6 and TRBJ1-3; the TRBD1 assignment by TCRdb is unverifiable without DNA. Germline CDR1 reads SGHVS; CDR2 reads FNYEAQ. The CDR3 is 14 amino acids. CDR3 in amino acids: CASSADRVGNTIYF.

The rearrangement uses TRBV6-1 and TRBJ2-5; with no DNA, the TCRdb D assignment of TRBD1 cannot be verified. The CDR3 spans 14 residues. From germline, CDR1 is MNHNS and CDR2 SASEGT. CDR3 sequence reads: CASSQYGGKETQYF.

The chain joins TRBV7-9 to TRBJ1-6. Germline loops: CDR1 SEHNR, CDR2 FQNEAQ (reference sequence). This CDR3 comprises 16 residues. The CDR3 loop is CASSLWVVADNSPLHF. The full variable domain, with the rest looked up from reference TRBV7-9 and TRBJ1-6, is DTGVSQNPRHKITKRGQNVTFRCDPISEHNRLYWYRQTLGQGPEFLTYFQNEAQLEKSRLLSDRFSAERPKGSFSTLEIQRTEQGDSAMYLCASSLWVVADNSPLHFGNGTRLTVT.

The V call is TRBV25-1, the J call TRBJ1-3; TCRdb's D call, TRBD1, is unchecked because there is no DNA. This CDR3 contains 16 residues. The germline V gene encodes CDR1 MGHDK and CDR2 SYGVNS. The CDR3 loop is CASSNTPALDGNTIYF.

The rearrangement uses TRBV19 and TRBJ2-1; TCRdb selects TRBD2, and the lack of DNA leaves this call unchecked. This CDR3 is 14 amino acids long. Germline V gives CDR1 LNHDA, CDR2 SQIVND (reference sequence). The chain's CDR3 is CASSMGTFANEQFF. The full variable domain, with the rest looked up from reference TRBV19 and TRBJ2-1, is DGGITQSPKYLFRKEGQNVTLSCEQNLNHDAMYWYRQDPGQGLRLIYYSQIVNDFQKGDIAEGYSVSREKKESFPLTVTSAQKNPTAFYLCASSMGTFANEQFFGPGTRLTVL.

The V and J genes are TRBV29-1 and TRBJ1-1. The CDR3 covers 12 residues. Germline CDR1 and CDR2: SQVTM and ANQGSEA. The CDR3: CSVELPNTEAFF.

The V and J genes are TRBV29-1 and TRBJ1-1. CDR1 SQVTM and CDR2 ANQGSEA come from the germline V gene. The CDR3 spans 13 residues. The CDR3 is CSVEDPDDTEAFF.

The rearrangement links TRBV11-1 to TRBJ2-5; the TCRdb call, TRBD1, lacks DNA for checking. Germline CDR1 reads SGHAT; CDR2 reads FQDESV (reference sequence). This CDR3 spans 16 amino acids. CDR3 loop: CASSREPGGLGETQYF. The full variable domain, rest sourced from reference TRBV11-1 and TRBJ2-5, is EAEVAQSPRYKITEKSQAVAFWCDPISGHATLYWYRQILGQGPELLVQFQDESVVDDSQLPKDRFSAERLKGVDSTLKIQPAELGDSAMYLCASSREPGGLGETQYFGPGTRLLVL.

This rearrangement joins TRBV20-1 to TRBJ2-1; TCRdb returns TRBD2, unconfirmable since there is no DNA. Germline V gives CDR1 DFQATT, CDR2 SNEGSKA (reference sequence). The CDR3 spans 17 residues. CDR3: CSARDRLSLTGANEQFF.